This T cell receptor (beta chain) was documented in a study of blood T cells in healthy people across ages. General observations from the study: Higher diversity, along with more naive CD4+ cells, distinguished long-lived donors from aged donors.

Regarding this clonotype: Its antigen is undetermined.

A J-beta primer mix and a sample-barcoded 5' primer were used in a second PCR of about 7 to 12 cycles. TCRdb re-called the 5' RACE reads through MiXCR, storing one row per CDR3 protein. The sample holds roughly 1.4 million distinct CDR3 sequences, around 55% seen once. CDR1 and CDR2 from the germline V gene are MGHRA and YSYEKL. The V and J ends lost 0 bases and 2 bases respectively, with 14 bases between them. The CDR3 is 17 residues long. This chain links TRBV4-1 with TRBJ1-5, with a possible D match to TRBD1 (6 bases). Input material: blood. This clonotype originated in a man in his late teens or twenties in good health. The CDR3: CASSQDEGVVGNQPQHF. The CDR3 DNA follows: TGCGCCAGCAGCCAAGACGAGGGGGTTGTTGGCAATCAGCCCCAGCATTTT.